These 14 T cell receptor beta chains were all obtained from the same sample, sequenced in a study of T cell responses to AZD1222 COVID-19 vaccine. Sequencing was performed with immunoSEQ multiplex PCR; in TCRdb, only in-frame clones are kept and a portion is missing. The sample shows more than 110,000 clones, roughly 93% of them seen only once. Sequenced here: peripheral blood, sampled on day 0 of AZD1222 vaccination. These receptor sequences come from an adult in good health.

The CDR3 spells CASSPAWDSDTEAFF. Here the CDR3 DNA reads TGTGCCAGCAGCCCAGCCTGGGACAGCGACACTGAAGCTTTCTTT. The chain joins TRBV3-1 (or the pseudogene TRBV3-2) to TRBJ1-1; 7 bases fit TRBD1. From germline, CDR1 is LGHDT and CDR2 YNNKEL (reference sequence). The V and J ends lost 4 bases and 3 bases, in that order; junction bases with no gene match: 8. The CDR3 has 15 residues.

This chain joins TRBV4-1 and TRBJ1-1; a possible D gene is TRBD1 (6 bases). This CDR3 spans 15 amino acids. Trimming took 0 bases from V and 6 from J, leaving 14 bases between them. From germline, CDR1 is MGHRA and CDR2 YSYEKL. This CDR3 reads CASSQEIWGAPEAFF. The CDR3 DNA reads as TGCGCCAGCAGCCAAGAAATCTGGGGGGCACCTGAAGCTTTCTTT.

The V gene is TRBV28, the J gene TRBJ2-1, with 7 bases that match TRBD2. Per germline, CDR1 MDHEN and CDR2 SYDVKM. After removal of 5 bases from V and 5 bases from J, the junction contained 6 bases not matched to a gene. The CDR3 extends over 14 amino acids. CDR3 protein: CASSPGGDNNEQFF. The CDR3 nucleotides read TGTGCCAGCAGTCCGGGGGGTGACAACAATGAGCAGTTCTTC.

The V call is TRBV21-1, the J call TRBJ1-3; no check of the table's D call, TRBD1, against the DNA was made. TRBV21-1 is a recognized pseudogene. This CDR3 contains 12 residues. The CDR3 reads CARQGNGNTIYF. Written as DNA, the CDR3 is TGTGCCAGACAGGGTAACGGAAACACCATATATTTT.

The CDR3 loop reads CASSANPAGGNTIYF. The CDR3 nucleotides read TGTGCCAGCAGCGCGAACCCGGCAGGGGGAAACACCATATATTTT. The chain uses TRBV9 and TRBJ1-3, with a tentative D call TRBD1 (5 bases). The CDR3 is made up of 15 amino acids. Per germline, CDR1 SGDLS and CDR2 YYNGEE. The V and J ends lost 3 bases and 4 bases respectively, with 14 bases between them.

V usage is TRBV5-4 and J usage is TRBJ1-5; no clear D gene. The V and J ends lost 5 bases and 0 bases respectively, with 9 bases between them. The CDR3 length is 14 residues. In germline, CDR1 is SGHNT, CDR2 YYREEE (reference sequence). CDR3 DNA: TGTGCCAGCAGGGTGTGGGGTAGCAATCAGCCCCAGCATTTT. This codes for CASRVWGSNQPQHF.

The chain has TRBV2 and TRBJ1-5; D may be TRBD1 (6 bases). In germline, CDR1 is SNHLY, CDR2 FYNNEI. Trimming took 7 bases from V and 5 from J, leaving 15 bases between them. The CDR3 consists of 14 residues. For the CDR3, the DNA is TGTGCCAGCAAAAGGACAGAAACCTATCAGCCCCAGCATTTT. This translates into CASKRTETYQPQHF.

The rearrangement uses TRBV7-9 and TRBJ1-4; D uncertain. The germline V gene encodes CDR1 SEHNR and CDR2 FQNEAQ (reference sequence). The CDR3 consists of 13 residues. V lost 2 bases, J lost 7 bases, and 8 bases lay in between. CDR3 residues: CASSLPPGEKLFF. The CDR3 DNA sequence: TGTGCCAGCAGCTTACCCCCGGGTGAAAAACTGTTTTTT.

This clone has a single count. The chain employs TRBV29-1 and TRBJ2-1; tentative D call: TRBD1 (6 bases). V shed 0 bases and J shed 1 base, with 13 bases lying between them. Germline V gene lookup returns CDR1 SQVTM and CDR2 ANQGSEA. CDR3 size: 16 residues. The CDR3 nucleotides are TGCAGCGTTGAAGATCGGGCAGGGGCGTCCTACAATGAGCAGTTCTTC. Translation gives CSVEDRAGASYNEQFF.

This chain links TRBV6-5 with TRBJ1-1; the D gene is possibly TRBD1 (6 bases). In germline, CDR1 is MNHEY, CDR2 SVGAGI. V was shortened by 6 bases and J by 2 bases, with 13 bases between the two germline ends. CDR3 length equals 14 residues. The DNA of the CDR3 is TGTGCCAGCAGACCCGGGGGCTTTAACACTGAAGCTTTCTTT. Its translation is CASRPGGFNTEAFF.

The CDR3 nucleotides are TGTGCCATCAGGGACGGAGTCTCCTACGAGCAGTACTTC. Protein: CAIRDGVSYEQYF. V gene TRBV10-3 combines with J gene TRBJ2-7; D is unresolved. Trimming took off 6 bases at V and 0 bases at J, with 9 bases between the two ends. This CDR3 contains 13 residues. From germline, CDR1 is ENHRY and CDR2 SYGVKD.

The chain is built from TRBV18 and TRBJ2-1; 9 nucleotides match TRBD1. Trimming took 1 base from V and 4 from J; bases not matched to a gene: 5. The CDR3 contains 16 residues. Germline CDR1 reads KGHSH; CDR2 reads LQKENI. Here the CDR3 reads CASSPLDRGTYNEQFF. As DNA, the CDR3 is TGTGCCAGCTCACCACTGGACAGGGGTACATACAATGAGCAGTTCTTC.

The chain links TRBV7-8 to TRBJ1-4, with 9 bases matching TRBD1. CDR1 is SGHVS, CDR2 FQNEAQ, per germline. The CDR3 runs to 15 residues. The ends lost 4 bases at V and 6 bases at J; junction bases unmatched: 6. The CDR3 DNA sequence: TGTGCCAGCAGCTCCGGGACAGGGAAGGATGAAAAACTGTTTTTT. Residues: CASSSGTGKDEKLFF.

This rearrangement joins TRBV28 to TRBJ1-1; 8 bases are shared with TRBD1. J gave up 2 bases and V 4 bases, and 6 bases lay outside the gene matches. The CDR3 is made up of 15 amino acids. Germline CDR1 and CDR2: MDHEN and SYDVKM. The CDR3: CASSSHGQGNTEAFF. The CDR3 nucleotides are TGTGCCAGCAGTTCGCACGGACAGGGCAACACTGAAGCTTTCTTT.